A selection of T cell receptor beta chains follows, all from one sample in a study of beta chain features in type 1 diabetes. Clones were read by immunoSEQ multiplex PCR, and TCRdb kept only the in-frame ones, dropping some. The table lists about 300,000 clones, around an eighth of them singletons, with nearly 0.015% in the top ten. Sequenced: naive CD4+ T cells from blood. These receptors originate from a woman between 18 and 30 years old with type 1 diabetes. CDR3s include the opening cysteine and the closing phenylalanine or tryptophan. The D gene is left open where the match is weak. Where a row states a size, it is once, few, many or the class of an expanded clone; other rows omit it.

few TRBJ2-1 - TRBV27 CASSPTPAGRYNEQFF TGTGCCAGCAGTCCTACCCCGGCAGGGCGCTACAATGAGCAGTTCTTC
few TRBJ1-5 - TRBV6-1 CASSGSNQPQHF TGTGCCAGTTCGGGGAGCAATCAGCCCCAGCATTTT
- TRBJ1-2 - TRBV29-1 CGSDSTFYGYTF TGCGGTTCGGACAGTACCTTCTATGGCTACACCTTC
- TRBJ2-2 TRBD1 TRBV18 CASSPRQGAGAGELFF TGTGCCAGCTCACCGCGACAGGGGGCTGGAGCCGGGGAGCTGTTTTTT
few TRBJ2-1 TRBD2 TRBV27 CASSSDTGGGLAGELLYNEQFF TGTGCCAGCAGTTCGGATACGGGCGGGGGACTAGCGGGAGAGCTACTTTACAATGAGCAGTTCTTC
- TRBJ2-3 - TRBV7-2 CASSLAIWGRDTDTQYF TGTGCCAGCAGCTTAGCGATTTGGGGTCGGGACACAGATACGCAGTATTTT
few TRBJ2-3 TRBD2 TRBV7-9 CASSAGLAGVDTQYF TGTGCCAGCAGCGCGGGACTAGCGGGAGTGGATACGCAGTATTTT
- TRBJ2-5 TRBD2 TRBV5-4 CASSPRASGRQTQYF TGTGCCAGCAGCCCGAGGGCTAGCGGGCGACAGACCCAGTACTTC
- TRBJ2-1 TRBD1 TRBV12-5 CASGFSIRDRGHNEQFF TGTGCTAGTGGTTTTTCGATAAGGGACAGGGGGCACAATGAGCAGTTCTTC
- TRBJ2-7 TRBD2 TRBV10-3 CAISERAGDPSYEQYF TGTGCCATCAGTGAGCGAGCGGGAGACCCCTCCTACGAGCAGTACTTC
few TRBJ1-2 TRBD1 TRBV5-1 CASSLTSGTGDYGYTF TGCGCCAGCAGCTTAACCTCCGGGACAGGGGACTATGGCTACACCTTC
- TRBJ2-5 - TRBV19 CASSIGSLSGETQYF TGTGCCAGTAGTATAGGGTCCCTTTCGGGGGAGACCCAGTACTTC
- TRBJ1-2 TRBD1 TRBV29-1 CSARQGAGYGYTF TGCAGCGCTCGGCAGGGGGCCGGCTATGGCTACACCTTC
- TRBJ1-1 TRBD1 TRBV10-3 CAIRTRDREPQLF TGTGCCATCAGGACAAGGGACAGGGAGCCCCAGCTCTTT
few TRBJ1-2 - TRBV6-1 CASSGSDYGYTF TGTGCCAGCTCCGGGTCGGACTATGGCTACACCTTC
few TRBJ2-1 - TRBV5-1 CASSPGGANYNEQFF TGCGCCAGCAGCCCAGGCGGGGCCAACTACAATGAGCAGTTCTTC
- TRBJ2-7 - TRBV27 CASSLPESGHISRPLSYEQYF TGTGCCAGCAGTTTACCCGAGAGCGGGCACATATCTCGCCCCCTCTCCTACGAGCAGTACTTC
- TRBJ2-7 TRBD1 TRBV20-1 CSATGQHEQYF TGCAGTGCTACGGGACAGCACGAGCAGTACTTC
- TRBJ2-1 TRBD2 TRBV10-2 CASSESVSGSYNEQFF TGCGCCAGCAGTGAGTCGGTTAGCGGGAGTTACAATGAGCAGTTCTTC
few TRBJ2-1 TRBD2 TRBV27 CASSSAGESGNEQFF TGTGCCAGCAGTTCAGCGGGAGAGTCTGGAAATGAGCAGTTCTTC
- TRBJ2-1 TRBD2 TRBV5-1 CASREASGSSYNEQFF TGCGCCAGCAGGGAAGCTAGCGGGAGCTCCTACAATGAGCAGTTCTTC
- TRBJ2-5 - TRBV11-3 CASTPPGQGETQYF TGTGCCAGCACCCCCCCGGGGCAGGGGGAGACCCAGTACTTC
- TRBJ2-2 - TRBV9 CASSVGQYATGTGELFF TGTGCCAGCAGCGTAGGGCAGTACGCTACGGGGACCGGGGAGCTGTTTTTT
few TRBJ2-3 TRBD2 TRBV7-3 CASSLISGTSTDTQYF TGTGCCAGCAGCTTAATTAGCGGGACCAGCACAGATACGCAGTATTTT
- TRBJ2-5 - TRBV7-6 CASSLLVPNQETQYF TGTGCCAGCAGCCTACTTGTCCCAAACCAAGAGACCCAGTACTTC